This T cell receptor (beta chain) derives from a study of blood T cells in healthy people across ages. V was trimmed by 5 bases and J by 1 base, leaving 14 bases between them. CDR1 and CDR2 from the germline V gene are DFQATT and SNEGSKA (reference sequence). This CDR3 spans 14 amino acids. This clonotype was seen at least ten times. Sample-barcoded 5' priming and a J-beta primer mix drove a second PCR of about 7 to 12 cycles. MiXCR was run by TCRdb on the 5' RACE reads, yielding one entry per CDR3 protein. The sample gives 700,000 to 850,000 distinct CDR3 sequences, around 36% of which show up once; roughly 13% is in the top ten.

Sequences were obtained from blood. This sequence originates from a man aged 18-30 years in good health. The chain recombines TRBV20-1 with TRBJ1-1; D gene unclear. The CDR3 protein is CSARVASGNTEAFF. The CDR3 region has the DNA TGCAGTGCTCGGGTCGCCTCCGGGAACACTGAAGCTTTCTTT.